Below, 23 T cell receptor beta chains from the same sample are listed, as sequenced in a study of post-analysis software for immune sequencing data. Study findings and constraints: Controls showed lower frequencies than patients for four to six TRBV segments, and TRBV5-6, TRBV5-1 and TRBV20-1 were among these.

The antigens of these receptors remain unknown. Sequencing libraries made from TCR beta cDNA carried unique molecular identifiers. Using its own MiXCR run on the PCR reads, TCRdb lists one record per CDR3 protein. Counted here are about 620,000 distinct CDR3 sequences, around 40% occurring once; the ten biggest clones make up 1.5% to 2%. The sample taken for sequencing was blood. All receptors derive from a girl aged 10 to 17 with multiple sclerosis.

The sample holds one count of this clonotype. J is TRBJ2-1 and V is TRBV21-1. TRBV21-1 is an annotated pseudogene. The CDR3 runs 12 residues. The CDR3 is CASSRLVVGQFF. The CDR3 nucleotides are TGTGCCAGCAGCAGATTGGTCGTTGGGCAGTTCTTC.

This clonotype was seen only once. V is TRBV29-1 and J is TRBJ1-4, with D hard to call. This CDR3 is 14 amino acids long. Trimming stripped 7 bases from V and 0 bases from J, with 12 bases between. The germline V gene has CDR1 SQVTM and CDR2 ANQGSEA. This chain's CDR3 is CSASCGATNEKLFF. CDR3 DNA: TGCAGCGCATCTTGCGGGGCAACTAATGAAAAACTGTTTTTT.

This clonotype has more than one count but fewer than ten. V is TRBV29-1 and J is TRBJ1-2; D remains unclear. Germline V gives CDR1 SQVTM, CDR2 ANQGSEA. This CDR3 is built from 11 residues. V was shortened by 0 bases and J by 7 bases, with 6 bases between the two germline ends. CDR3 protein: CSVEDWTGYTF. The CDR3 coding sequence is TGCAGCGTTGAAGATTGGACTGGCTACACCTTC.

This clonotype has only a few counts. The chain recombines TRBV12-3 or TRBV12-4 with TRBJ2-7; 7 bases agree with TRBD1. J was trimmed by 6 bases and V by 8 bases; bases with no gene match: 7. The CDR3 loop spans 12 amino acids. Here the CDR3 DNA reads TGTGCCAGCGGGAGCTCAGGGGGCGAGCAGTACTTC. It specifies CASGSSGGEQYF.

Notes on this clonotype: At one end the junction does not follow the germline gene, possibly because of a read error. The rearrangement uses TRBV28 and TRBJ2-5, with 7 bases matching TRBD1. The J call is uncertain, as TRBJ2-7 better fits the DNA end. Germline V gives CDR1 MDHEN, CDR2 SYDVKM. The length of the CDR3 is 14 residues. The CDR3 protein is CASSGQVPSCEQYF. In nucleotides, the CDR3 is TGTGCCAGCAGTGGACAGGTACCTTCCTGCGAGCAGTACTTC.

The chain recombines TRBV5-1 with TRBJ2-5; TRBD1 aligns across 9 bases. The trim removed 8 bases at V and 5 bases at J, leaving 7 bases unmatched. CDR1 SGHRS and CDR2 YFSETQ come from the germline V gene. This CDR3 spans 13 amino acids. The DNA for the CDR3 is TGCGCCAGTTTTACAGGGGGCGAGGAGACCCAGTACTTC. Its translation: CASFTGGEETQYF.

The chain has TRBV7-9 and TRBJ2-1; 8 nucleotides line up with TRBD1. Trimming removed 5 bases from V and 2 bases from J; junction bases left unmatched: 8. Germline loops: CDR1 SEHNR, CDR2 FQNEAQ (reference sequence). This CDR3 has 16 residues. CDR3 sequence: CASSPWTGSAYNEQFF. CDR3 sequence (DNA): TGTGCCAGCAGCCCTTGGACAGGGTCCGCCTACAATGAGCAGTTCTTC.

This chain uses TRBV5-1 with TRBJ1-4, with D uncertain. Trimming removed 0 bases at V and 5 bases at J, with 8 bases between. The CDR3 consists of 14 residues. The germline CDR1 and CDR2 sequences are SGHRS and YFSETQ. The CDR3 DNA follows: TGCGCCAGCAGCTTGGCTCAGGAGAATGAAAAACTGTTTTTT. Residues: CASSLAQENEKLFF. Full variable domain (rest looked up from reference TRBV5-1 and TRBJ1-4): KAGVTQTPRYLIKTRGQQVTLSCSPISGHRSVSWYQQTPGQGLQFLFEYFSETQRNKGNFPGRFSGRQFSNSRSEMNVSTLELGDSALYLCASSLAQENEKLFFGSGTQLSVL.

The J gene is TRBJ2-7, the V gene TRBV12-3 or TRBV12-4; TRBD2 matches at 7 bases. The trim removed 6 bases at V and 1 base at J, leaving 6 bases unmatched. CDR3 length equals 14 residues. The DNA of the CDR3 is TGTGCCAGCAGGGCTAGCGGACCATCCTACGAGCAGTACTTC. It translates to CASRASGPSYEQYF.

The chain employs TRBV7-2 and TRBJ2-1; 9 bases agree with TRBD2. The germline V gene encodes CDR1 SGHTA and CDR2 FQGNSA. Trimming cost V 1 base and J 6 bases; bases outside gene matches: 7. This CDR3 has 16 residues. CDR3 sequence (DNA): TGTGCCAGCAGCTTAGTGATGCGGGGGGGCGGCAATGAGCAGTTCTTC. Its protein product is CASSLVMRGGGNEQFF.

V and J are TRBV12-3 or TRBV12-4 and TRBJ2-5, with D possibly matching TRBD2 (5 bases). V was clipped by 3 bases and J by 4 bases, with 12 bases between them. The CDR3 totals 14 residues. Written as DNA, the CDR3 is TGTGCCAGCAGTTTGGTACTAGTCGGAGAGACCCAGTACTTC. Protein sequence: CASSLVLVGETQYF.

J is TRBJ1-1 and V is TRBV2; D gene unclear. The V and J ends lost 2 bases and 1 base respectively, with 11 bases between them. The CDR3 consists of 15 residues. Germline V gene lookup returns CDR1 SNHLY and CDR2 FYNNEI. The CDR3 protein is CASSESWQSNTEAFF. The CDR3 DNA follows: TGTGCCAGCAGTGAATCTTGGCAATCGAACACTGAAGCTTTCTTT.

This clonotype has a handful of counts. The rearrangement links TRBV6-4 to TRBJ2-3, with D unresolved. The CDR3 is 12 amino acids. Between the trimmed V and J ends, which lost 4 bases and 2 bases, there was a span of 4 bases. Germline values: CDR1 MRHNA, CDR2 SNTAGT. The CDR3 region is CASSAFTDTQYF. DNA of the CDR3: TGTGCCAGCAGTGCCTTCACAGATACGCAGTATTTT.

V gene TRBV27 combines with J gene TRBJ2-1; 9 bases match TRBD1. Germline V gives CDR1 MNHEY, CDR2 SMNVEV (reference sequence). This CDR3 region has 16 residues. V was pared by 3 bases and J by 7 bases, with 10 bases of the junction left unmatched. As DNA, the CDR3 is TGTGCCAGCAGTTTCTATCCGGGACAGGGATGGAATGAGCAGTTCTTC. This sequence encodes CASSFYPGQGWNEQFF.

The V gene is TRBV12-3 or TRBV12-4, the J gene TRBJ2-1; 9 bases fit TRBD2. CDR3 length: 16 amino acids. The V and J ends lost 5 bases and 5 bases, in that order; junction bases with no gene match: 10. CDR3 in DNA: TGTGCCAGCAGTCTCTGGGGCGGGAGGGTCCACAATGAGCAGTTCTTC. Protein sequence: CASSLWGGRVHNEQFF.

This clonotype has ten or more counts. The CDR3 DNA is TGTGCCAGCAGTGGAAGAGGCGGCTACACCTTC. Translated, it gives CASSGRGGYTF. The V and J genes are TRBV12-3 or TRBV12-4 and TRBJ1-2; D is unclear. The V end lost 5 bases, the J end lost 8 bases, and 9 bases lay between the germline ends. The CDR3 sequence is 11 residues long.

There are a few counts of this clonotype. The rearrangement joins TRBV5-1 to TRBJ1-6, with D tentatively TRBD1 (6 bases). Germline-derived CDR1 and CDR2 are SGHRS and YFSETQ. The CDR3 has 17 amino acids. V lost 0 bases, J lost 4 bases, and 14 bases lay in between. Here the CDR3 reads CASSLGLRGVYNSPLHF. The CDR3 DNA reads TGCGCCAGCAGCTTGGGTTTAAGGGGGGTTTATAATTCACCCCTCCACTTT.

This rearrangement joins TRBV4-2 to TRBJ1-1; D unresolved. V was clipped by 2 bases and J by 3 bases, with 10 bases between them. From germline, CDR1 is LGHNA and CDR2 YNFKEQ. The CDR3 loop spans 14 amino acids. CDR3 in DNA: TGTGCCAGCAGCCAACCGTGGGAGGACACTGAAGCTTTCTTT. Its translation: CASSQPWEDTEAFF.

This sequence joins TRBV27 and TRBJ2-5, with 10 bases fitting TRBD1. The end of the DNA fits TRBJ2-7 better, so the J call may be wrong. CDR1 is MNHEY and CDR2 is SMNVEV in the germline V gene (reference sequence). This CDR3 region has 13 residues. CDR3 sequence (DNA): TGTGCCAGCACCTCCGGGACAGGGGCCGAGCAGTACTTC. It specifies CASTSGTGAEQYF.

The sample holds a few counts of this clonotype. The rearrangement joins TRBV12-3 or TRBV12-4 to TRBJ2-1, with D tentatively TRBD2 (5 bases). V shed 7 bases and J shed 8 bases, with 6 bases lying between them. The CDR3 has 10 residues. CDR3 residues: CASMGDEQFF. In DNA form, the CDR3 reads TGTGCCAGCATGGGAGATGAGCAGTTCTTC.

This clonotype was observed a few times. V is TRBV12-3 or TRBV12-4 and J is TRBJ1-2, with TRBD1 as a possible D gene (5 bases). V lost 0 bases to trimming and J lost 8 bases, with 19 bases between them. CDR3 length: 16 residues. The CDR3 DNA reads TGTGCCAGCAGTTTAGCGCCAGGGAATCAACCGCGAGGCTACACCTTC. As protein: CASSLAPGNQPRGYTF.

This rearrangement joins TRBV20-1 to TRBJ2-7, with 7 bases identical to TRBD2. V gave up 5 bases and J gave up 1 base; unmatched junction bases: 2. The CDR3 consists of 12 residues. Germline V gene data show CDR1 as DFQATT and CDR2 as SNEGSKA (reference sequence). The CDR3 loop reads CSALGRSYEQYF. In DNA, the CDR3 is TGCAGTGCTCTCGGGAGGTCCTACGAGCAGTACTTC.

This clonotype turned up a few times. Sequence at one end of the junction differs from germline and may be a read error. The V and J genes are TRBV7-6 and TRBJ2-6, with D perhaps being TRBD1 or TRBD2 (5 bases each). This CDR3 spans 15 amino acids. Germline values: CDR1 SGHVS, CDR2 FNYEAQ. CDR3 nucleotide sequence: TGTGCCAGCAGCCCACGGGGTTCTGGGGCCGACGTCCTGACTTTC. The encoded protein is CASSPRGSGADVLTF.